Below, 10 T cell receptor beta chains from the same sample are listed, as sequenced in a study of T cell changes during pregnancy in multiple sclerosis. Assay: immunoSEQ multiplex PCR; the TCRdb copy retains only in-frame clones and omits some. The sample yields around 74,000 clones, about 85% seen once. Sequencing used peripheral blood, obtained before pregnancy. All receptors come from a female donor with multiple sclerosis, enrolled in a pregnancy study.

V and J are TRBV12-5 and TRBJ2-7; 7 bases fit TRBD2. The V segment lost 10 bases and the J segment 3 bases; nucleotides outside the gene matches: 12. This CDR3 has 14 amino acids. The germline CDR1 and CDR2 sequences are LGHNT and FRNRAP. CDR3 amino acids: CATHRGDYHYEQYF. The CDR3 nucleotides read TGTGCTACCCACCGAGGGGACTATCACTACGAGCAGTACTTC.

The chain combines TRBV5-1 with TRBJ1-5; no definite D call. This CDR3 is built from 13 residues. Trimming pared 4 bases from V and 7 bases from J, leaving 12 bases between. CDR1 SGHRS and CDR2 YFSETQ come from the germline V gene. The CDR3 region has the DNA TGCGCCAGCAGCCTGGACGAGGGACAGCCCCAGCATTTT. Protein: CASSLDEGQPQHF.

This chain uses TRBV5-4 with TRBJ2-3, with D possibly matching TRBD2 (7 bases). The CDR3 has 14 amino acids. V shed 5 bases and J shed 1 base, with 11 bases lying between them. Germline V CDR1 and CDR2: SGHNT, YYREEE (reference sequence). In nucleotides, the CDR3 is TGTGCCAGCAGGAAGGGGGGGGGCACAGATACGCAGTATTTT. This codes for CASRKGGGTDTQYF.

This clone came up many times. The rearrangement uses TRBV7-7 and TRBJ2-1, with 9 bases lining up with TRBD1. With 5 bases clipped from V and 8 bases from J, the junction kept 10 bases outside the gene matches. The V gene's germline CDR1 is SSHAT and CDR2 FNYEAQ (reference sequence). The CDR3 is made up of 15 amino acids. The chain's CDR3 is CASSPRRTGVHEQFF. The DNA for the CDR3 is TGTGCCAGCAGCCCCCGACGGACAGGGGTGCATGAGCAGTTCTTC.

The rearrangement joins TRBV6-5 to TRBJ2-2, with 7 nucleotides matching TRBD1. V lost 0 bases and J lost 7; bases outside the gene matches: 5. CDR3 length: 15 residues. The V gene's germline CDR1 is MNHEY and CDR2 SVGAGI. CDR3 sequence: CASSYSDRAYGELFF. CDR3 bases: TGTGCCAGCAGTTACTCAGACAGGGCATACGGGGAGCTGTTTTTT.

V gene TRBV5-1 combines with J gene TRBJ1-2; a weak D match, TRBD1 (5 bases). This CDR3 region has 13 residues. The germline V and J ends were trimmed by 0 bases and 8 bases, with 11 bases remaining between them. Looked up from germline, CDR1 is SGHRS and CDR2 is YFSETQ. The CDR3 loop is CASSLGGGRGYTF. CDR3 nucleotides: TGCGCCAGCAGCTTGGGGGGGGGAAGAGGCTACACCTTC.

This chain joins TRBV7-3 and TRBJ2-2; 11 bases fit TRBD1. The germline V gene encodes CDR1 SGHTA and CDR2 FQGTGA. With V trimmed by 5 bases and J by 7 bases, 12 bases remained unmatched. This CDR3 contains 17 residues. DNA for the CDR3: TGTGCCAGCAGCCCCCTCGCGGGACAGGGGGTTGTCGGGGAGCTGTTTTTT. The encoded protein is CASSPLAGQGVVGELFF.

This clone has only one observation. The DNA of the CDR3 is TGCGCCAGCAGCCAAGCGACAGGGGGTTCCTACGAGCAGTACTTC. It yields the protein CASSQATGGSYEQYF. The V call is TRBV4-1, the J call TRBJ2-7; 9 bases map to TRBD1. The CDR3 has 15 amino acids. With 1 base clipped from V and 1 base from J, the junction kept 2 bases outside the gene matches. Germline CDR1 is MGHRA and CDR2 is YSYEKL.

The chain recombines TRBV15 with TRBJ2-3; the D gene is possibly TRBD1 (7 bases). The CDR3 is made up of 17 amino acids. Germline CDR1 reads LNHNV; CDR2 reads YYDKDF (reference sequence). V was trimmed by 1 base and J by 6 bases, leaving 20 bases between them. The DNA for the CDR3 is TGTGCCACCAGCAGAGGCCCGCCAGGGGGACTCACCGATACGCAGTATTTT. This translates into CATSRGPPGGLTDTQYF.

The V call is TRBV10-2, the J call TRBJ1-5; D remains ambiguous. There are 14 residues in the CDR3. Per germline, CDR1 WSHSY and CDR2 SAAADI. Trimming shortened V by 10 bases and J by 0 bases, and 13 bases separated the two germline ends. CDR3: CATGDGDSNQPQHF. Written as DNA, the CDR3 is TGCGCCACCGGAGACGGTGATAGCAATCAGCCCCAGCATTTT.